This T cell receptor (beta chain) came from a study of chemoradiotherapy in HPV16-positive cancers. In the study overall: Functional T-cell assays on a couple of HPV16-positive patients' cells defined candidate HPV-specific clones and common TCR motifs. Study-wide findings and caveats: Candidate HPV-specific clones and E7-related TCR motifs grew in tumor during treatment.

The V end was cut by 2 bases, the J end by 5 bases, with 9 bases between. CDR1 is SGHNT and CDR2 is YYREEE in the germline V gene (reference sequence). The CDR3 extends over 13 amino acids. Assay used: immunoSEQ multiplex PCR; TCRdb lists only in-frame clones, some missing. The repertoire holds some 14,000 clones, with about nine tenths as singletons. This clone was counted a single time. The antigen is not known. V gene TRBV5-4 combines with J gene TRBJ2-3; unclear D gene. The material was tumor tissue, obtained from a patient who underwent chemoradiotherapy. The clonotype originates from a human donor with HPV-associated anogenital cancer. In nucleotides, the CDR3 is TGTGCCAGCAGCTTAGAGGTGGGAGATACGCAGTATTTT. Encoded protein: CASSLEVGDTQYF. Filled out from reference TRBV5-4 and TRBJ2-3, the complete variable domain reads ETGVTQSPTHLIKTRGQQVTLRCSSQSGHNTVSWYQQALGQGPQFIFQYYREEENGRGNFPPRFSGLQFPNYSSELNVNALELDDSALYLCASSLEVGDTQYFGPGTRLTVL.